The present T cell receptor beta chain was sequenced within a study of cytotoxic CD8 clonotypes in ibrutinib-treated CLL. About the study: When averaged across all of the samples, the counts came to a few hundred thousand productive templates and about 100,000 productive rearrangements.

Germline CDR1 and CDR2: DFQATT and SNEGSKA (reference sequence). Trimming took 3 bases from V and 2 from J, leaving 5 bases between them. This CDR3 has 11 residues. Clones were read by immunoSEQ multiplex PCR, and TCRdb kept only the in-frame ones, dropping some. The data contain tens of thousands of clones, less than 90% of them singletons. As concerns this clone: As yet, its antigen is unknown. Other DNA sequences in this sample translate to the same CDR3.

The study's findings and limits: Baseline levels were approached again at progression, after clonality had risen at ibrutinib response.

The gene calls are TRBV20-1 and TRBJ2-7; D unclear. This material consisted of PBMCs, taken after 24 months of ibrutinib treatment. This sequence was found in a human donor with chronic lymphocytic leukemia. CDR3 nucleotides: TGCAGTGCTAGTGGGCCCTACGAGCAGTACTTC. Translated: CSASGPYEQYF.